The T cell receptor (beta chain) described here comes from a study of CD8+ T cells in alopecia areata. Study-level information: It was oral tofacitinib, at 5 to 10 mg twice daily, that treated patients received. The study's findings and limits: Resident alphabeta T cells of normal skin are also sequenced in scalp samples.

cDNA reverse transcribed from extracted RNA served as the sequencing template. Assay: immunoSEQ multiplex PCR; the TCRdb copy retains only in-frame clones and omits some. The sample consists of some 200,000 clones, about 63% of them appearing once. There are 13 residues in the CDR3. The V and J ends lost 1 base and 0 bases respectively, with 6 bases between them. The germline V gene encodes CDR1 GTSNPN and CDR2 SVGIG (reference sequence). As for this clone: Its antigen is as yet unknown.

Sample: CD4+ T cells sorted from blood, taken at week 0. This clonotype was sampled from a human donor with alopecia areata. The J gene is TRBJ2-5, the V gene TRBV30, with D perhaps matching TRBD2 (5 bases). The CDR3 nucleotides read TGTGCCTGGAGTGGGGAGAACCAAGAGACCCAGTACTTC. This codes for CAWSGENQETQYF. Combining the CDR3 with reference TRBV30 and TRBJ2-5 gives the whole variable domain SQTIHQWPATLVQPVGSPLSLECTVEGTSNPNLYWYRQAAGRGLQLLFYSVGIGQISSEVPQNLSASRPQDRQFILSSKKLLLSDSGFYLCAWSGENQETQYFGPGTRLLVL.